A single sample is the source of the 15 T cell receptor beta chains below, sequenced in a study of cytomegalovirus exposure and HLA in healthy donors (dated by TCRdb to 2015 to 2018). Libraries were built with the immunoSEQ multiplex PCR assay. For the multiplex PCR, a mixture combining 60 forward primers for TCR Vbeta segments and 13 reverse primers for TCR Jbeta segments was used. Imported from immuneACCESS, the table was reduced by TCRdb to in-frame sequences with V and J called. These copies leave out some clones; in studies compared against another copy, an unresolved V gene accounts for under half, and the cause of the remainder is not known. The sample has approximately 110,000 clones on record, 50% to 70% of them singletons. The ten largest account for 3.8% of the sample. Sequencing input: PBMCs. Receptor source: a man aged 30 to 45 in good health and CMV-seropositive.

The chain combines TRBV5-1 with TRBJ2-3; 10 bases fit TRBD2. The CDR3 runs to 14 residues. V lost 4 bases to trimming and J lost 3 bases; unmatched junction nucleotides: 2. CDR1 is SGHRS, CDR2 YFSETQ, per germline. The CDR3 DNA sequence: TGCGCCAGCAGCCGGACTAGCGGAACAGATACGCAGTATTTT. Residues: CASSRTSGTDTQYF. The whole variable domain, remainder taken from reference TRBV5-1 and TRBJ2-3, is KAGVTQTPRYLIKTRGQQVTLSCSPISGHRSVSWYQQTPGQGLQFLFEYFSETQRNKGNFPGRFSGRQFSNSRSEMNVSTLELGDSALYLCASSRTSGTDTQYFGPGTRLTVL.

There are a few counts of this clone. This chain uses TRBV5-6 with TRBJ1-2; 9 bases match TRBD1. The CDR3 is 15 amino acids. Unmatched junction bases numbered 13, after V lost 3 bases and J lost 10 bases. Germline loops: CDR1 SGHDT, CDR2 YYEEEE. The CDR3 bases are TGTGCCAGCAGCTCTGGGGTTAACAGGGGGCGGGACTACACCTTC. It codes for CASSSGVNRGRDYTF.

This clone was seen once. The chain couples TRBV2 to TRBJ2-5; D is uncertain. V shed 4 bases and J shed 2 bases, with 11 bases lying between them. This CDR3 is built from 14 residues. Germline loops: CDR1 SNHLY, CDR2 FYNNEI. In DNA, the CDR3 is TGTGCCAGCAGTGGAGGAGCCGGTCAAGAGACCCAGTACTTC. Protein sequence: CASSGGAGQETQYF. Full variable domain (outside the CDR3, taken from reference TRBV2 and TRBJ2-5): EPEVTQTPSHQVTQMGQEVILRCVPISNHLYFYWYRQILGQKVEFLVSFYNNEISEKSEIFDDQFSVERPDGSNFTLKIRSTKLEDSAMYFCASSGGAGQETQYFGPGTRLLVL.

The chain uses TRBV7-8 and TRBJ1-3, with unresolved D. CDR3 length: 13 amino acids. V gave up 8 bases and J gave up 4 bases, with 12 bases separating them. Germline V gene sequence: CDR1 SGHVS, CDR2 FQNEAQ. CDR3 nucleotide sequence: TGTGCCAGCTTTTACAGCGGGGGAAACACCATATATTTT. It yields the protein CASFYSGGNTIYF.

The V gene is TRBV5-1, the J gene TRBJ2-5; TRBD2 agrees at 11 bases. CDR3 length: 14 residues. Trimming cost V 2 bases and J 4 bases; bases outside gene matches: 1. CDR1 is SGHRS and CDR2 is YFSETQ in the germline V gene. The CDR3 bases are TGCGCCAGCAGCTTAACTAGCGGGGGAGAGACCCAGTACTTC. Its translation is CASSLTSGGETQYF.

This clone was picked up a small number of times. The CDR3 reads CASSDTYEQYF. CDR3 nucleotides: TGTGCCAGCAGTGACACCTACGAGCAGTACTTC. This rearrangement joins TRBV5-6 to TRBJ2-7; D gene uncertain. V was shortened by 5 bases and J by 2 bases, with 5 bases between the two germline ends. Germline-derived CDR1 and CDR2 are SGHDT and YYEEEE. The CDR3 totals 11 residues.

The rearrangement links TRBV7-8 to TRBJ2-2; D is uncertain. CDR3 length: 15 amino acids. V was pared by 3 bases and J by 2 bases, with 10 bases between. CDR1 and CDR2 from the germline V gene are SGHVS and FQNEAQ. The CDR3 coding sequence is TGTGCCAGCAGCTTCCGCAGATTAAACACCGGGGAGCTGTTTTTT. This gives the protein CASSFRRLNTGELFF.

The V call is TRBV27, the J call TRBJ2-7, with 7 bases identical to TRBD1. Germline V gene data show CDR1 as MNHEY and CDR2 as SMNVEV (reference sequence). The CDR3 consists of 16 residues. The J segment lost 1 base and the V segment lost 5 bases, leaving 11 bases of the junction unmatched. The CDR3 sequence is CASSPSTGTQSYEQYF. CDR3 nucleotides: TGTGCCAGCAGTCCCTCGACAGGGACCCAGTCCTACGAGCAGTACTTC.

The CDR3 spells CASSLAGTSQETQYF. The CDR3 DNA follows: TGCGCCAGCAGCTTGGCCGGGACTAGCCAAGAGACCCAGTACTTC. V gene TRBV5-1 combines with J gene TRBJ2-5; TRBD2 matches 8 bases. Germline CDR1 reads SGHRS; CDR2 reads YFSETQ. After removal of 0 bases from V and 1 base from J, the junction contained 2 bases not matched to a gene. The CDR3 runs to 15 residues.

The chain has TRBV15 and TRBJ1-1; 8 bases align to TRBD1. Unmatched junction bases numbered 7, after V lost 0 bases and J lost 4 bases. The CDR3 has 16 residues. CDR1 is LNHNV and CDR2 is YYDKDF in the germline V gene (reference sequence). CDR3 loop: CATSRDLGTGVTEAFF. For the CDR3, the DNA is TGTGCCACCAGCAGAGATCTTGGGACAGGCGTCACTGAAGCTTTCTTT.

This clone was counted a few times. The chain uses TRBV7-9 and TRBJ2-3; 10 nucleotides align to TRBD2. CDR1 is SEHNR, CDR2 FQNEAQ, per germline (reference sequence). The CDR3 is 16 residues long. Trimming took 4 bases from V and 5 from J; bases not matched to a gene: 9. CDR3 loop: CASSSSAGGYQDTQYF. CDR3 nucleotide sequence: TGTGCCAGCAGCTCCTCAGCGGGGGGGTATCAAGATACGCAGTATTTT.

V gene TRBV2 combines with J gene TRBJ2-7; D remains unclear. The CDR3 loop spans 15 amino acids. V dropped 3 bases and J dropped 0 bases, with 12 bases sitting between them. Germline CDR1 and CDR2: SNHLY and FYNNEI. DNA of the CDR3: TGTGCCAGCAGTGAGGAACAGTTAAGCTCCTACGAGCAGTACTTC. Translating gives CASSEEQLSSYEQYF.

V usage is TRBV14 and J usage is TRBJ1-1; a weak D match, TRBD1 (5 bases). The CDR3 sequence is 16 residues long. V gave up 0 bases and J gave up 8 bases, with 19 bases separating them. Germline V gives CDR1 SGHDN, CDR2 FVKESK. In DNA, the CDR3 is TGTGCCAGCAGCCAAGATCTGCCGGGGGGAGGATCCGAAGCTTTCTTT. Amino acids: CASSQDLPGGGSEAFF.

The rearrangement links TRBV11-2 to TRBJ2-1, with a weak D call TRBD2 (5 bases). The length of the CDR3 is 17 residues. Germline V gene sequence: CDR1 SGHAT, CDR2 FQNNGV. The ends were cut back, 0 bases at V and 7 bases at J, with 19 bases in the middle. This CDR3 is CASSLDRSRGLLNEQFF. CDR3 coding DNA: TGTGCCAGCAGCTTAGATCGGTCCCGAGGACTCTTGAATGAGCAGTTCTTC.

The rearrangement joins TRBV7-2 to TRBJ2-7, with TRBD1 identical over 10 bases. The germline gives CDR1 SGHTA, CDR2 FQGNSA. The J segment lost 5 bases and the V segment lost 5 bases, leaving 6 bases of the junction unmatched. The CDR3 consists of 14 residues. CDR3 loop: CASSVRDRGHEQYF. CDR3 DNA: TGTGCCAGCAGCGTCCGGGACAGGGGCCACGAGCAGTACTTC.